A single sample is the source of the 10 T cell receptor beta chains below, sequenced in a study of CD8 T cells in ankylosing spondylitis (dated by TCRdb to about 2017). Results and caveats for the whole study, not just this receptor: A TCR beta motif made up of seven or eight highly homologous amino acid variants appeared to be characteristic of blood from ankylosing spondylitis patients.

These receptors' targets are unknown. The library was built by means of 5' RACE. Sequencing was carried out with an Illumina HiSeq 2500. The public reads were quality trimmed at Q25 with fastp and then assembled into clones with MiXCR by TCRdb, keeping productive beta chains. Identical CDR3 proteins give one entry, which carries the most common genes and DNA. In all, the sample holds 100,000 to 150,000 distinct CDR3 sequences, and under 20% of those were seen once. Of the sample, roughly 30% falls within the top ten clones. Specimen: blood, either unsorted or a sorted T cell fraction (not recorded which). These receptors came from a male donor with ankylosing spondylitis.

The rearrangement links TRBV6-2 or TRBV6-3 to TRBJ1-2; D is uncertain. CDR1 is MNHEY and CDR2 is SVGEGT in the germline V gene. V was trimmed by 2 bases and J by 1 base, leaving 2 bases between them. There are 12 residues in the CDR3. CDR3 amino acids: CASSYSNYGYTF. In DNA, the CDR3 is TGTGCCAGCAGTTACAGTAACTATGGCTACACCTTC.

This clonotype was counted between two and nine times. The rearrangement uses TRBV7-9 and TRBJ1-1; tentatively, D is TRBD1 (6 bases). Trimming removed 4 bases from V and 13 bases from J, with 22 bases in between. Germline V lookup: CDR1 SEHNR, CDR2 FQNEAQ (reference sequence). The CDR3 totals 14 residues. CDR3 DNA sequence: TGTGCCAGCAGCTCCCCAGGGGACCCCACCCGGGTTTTCTTT. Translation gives CASSSPGDPTRVFF.

CDR3 residues: CASAGGSGANVLTF. The CDR3 DNA reads as TGTGCCAGCGCAGGGGGCTCTGGGGCCAACGTCCTGACTTTC. This chain uses TRBV27 with TRBJ2-6, with TRBD1 matching 7 bases. In germline, CDR1 is MNHEY, CDR2 SMNVEV (reference sequence). The CDR3 is 14 residues long. V lost 8 bases and J lost 0; bases outside the gene matches: 1.

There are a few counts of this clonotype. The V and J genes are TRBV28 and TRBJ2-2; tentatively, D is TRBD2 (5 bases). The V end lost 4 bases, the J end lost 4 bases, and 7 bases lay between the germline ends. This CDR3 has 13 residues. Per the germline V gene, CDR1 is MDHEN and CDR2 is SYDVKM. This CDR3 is CASSYEGTGELFF. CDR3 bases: TGTGCCAGCAGTTACGAGGGCACCGGGGAGCTGTTTTTT. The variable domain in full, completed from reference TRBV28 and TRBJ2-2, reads DVKVTQSSRYLVKRTGEKVFLECVQDMDHENMFWYRQDPGLGLRLIYFSYDVKMKEKGDIPEGYSVSREKKERFSLILESASTNQTSMYLCASSYEGTGELFFGEGSRLTVL.

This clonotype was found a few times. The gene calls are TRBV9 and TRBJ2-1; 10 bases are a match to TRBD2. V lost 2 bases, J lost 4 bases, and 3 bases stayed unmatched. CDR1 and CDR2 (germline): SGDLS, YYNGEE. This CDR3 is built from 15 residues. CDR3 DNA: TGTGCCAGCAGCGTTAGTAGCGGGAGGTACAATGAGCAGTTCTTC. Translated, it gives CASSVSSGRYNEQFF.

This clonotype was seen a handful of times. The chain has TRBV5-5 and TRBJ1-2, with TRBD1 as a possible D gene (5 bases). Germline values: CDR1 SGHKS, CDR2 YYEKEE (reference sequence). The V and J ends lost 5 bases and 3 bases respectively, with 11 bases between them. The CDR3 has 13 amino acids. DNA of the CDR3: TGTGCCAGCAGGGGGCCGGCGGACTATGGCTACACCTTC. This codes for CASRGPADYGYTF.

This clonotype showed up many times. The CDR3 DNA follows: TGTGCCAGCAGTCAACCGGGACTAGCGACCTCCTACAATGAGCAGTTCTTC. It encodes CASSQPGLATSYNEQFF. The chain links TRBV12-3 or TRBV12-4 to TRBJ2-1, with 10 bases lining up with TRBD2. The CDR3 is 17 amino acids. The ends lost 5 bases at V and 0 bases at J; junction bases unmatched: 7.

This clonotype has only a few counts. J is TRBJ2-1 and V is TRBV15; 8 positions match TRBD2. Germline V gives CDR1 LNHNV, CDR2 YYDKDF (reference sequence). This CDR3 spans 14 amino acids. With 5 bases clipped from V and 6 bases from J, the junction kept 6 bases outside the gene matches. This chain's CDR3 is CATSPWGTSNEQFF. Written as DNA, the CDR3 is TGTGCCACCAGCCCCTGGGGGACTAGCAATGAGCAGTTCTTC.

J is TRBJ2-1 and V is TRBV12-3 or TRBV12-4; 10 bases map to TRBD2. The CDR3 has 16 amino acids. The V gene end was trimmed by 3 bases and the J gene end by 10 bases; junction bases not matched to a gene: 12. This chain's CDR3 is CASSLVTGTSGNEQFF. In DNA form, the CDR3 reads TGTGCCAGCAGTTTGGTGACGGGAACTAGCGGGAACGAGCAGTTCTTC.

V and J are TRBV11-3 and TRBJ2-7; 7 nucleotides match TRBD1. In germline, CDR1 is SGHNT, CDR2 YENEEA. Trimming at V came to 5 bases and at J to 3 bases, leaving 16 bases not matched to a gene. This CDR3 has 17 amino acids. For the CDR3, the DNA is TGTGCCAGCAGCCTCTTTCGACAGGGAAATGCGTTCTACGAGCAGTACTTC. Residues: CASSLFRQGNAFYEQYF.